The 22 T cell receptor beta chains in this list originate from one sample, sequenced in a study of regulatory T cells in long-lasting Graves disease. The TCR beta library used iRepertoire HTBI primers with Arm-PCR amplification of CDR3. TCRdb reprocessed the multiplex PCR reads with MiXCR, giving one entry per CDR3 protein. The sample lists approximately 360,000 distinct CDR3 sequences, approximately 12% occurring once. Time point reported: newly diagnosed GD, antithyroid drugs for less than 3 months. From PBMCs, RNA was extracted and then used to make the TCR library. The same data also went into a second study, on T cells in Graves' hyperthyroidism and ophthalmopathy.

Sample: peripheral blood mononuclear cells (PBMCs), taken at new diagnosis, from a patient treated with antithyroid drugs. These receptors were collected from a woman between 18 and 29 years old with Graves disease.

In this sample, this clonotype turned up many times. This chain uses TRBV20-1 with TRBJ2-5; D possibly matches TRBD1 or TRBD2 (6 bases each). CDR3 length: 14 amino acids. Germline values: CDR1 DFQATT, CDR2 SNEGSKA (reference sequence). The V and J ends lost 2 bases and 2 bases respectively, with 12 bases between them. CDR3 amino acids: CSARRTGTQETQYF. The CDR3 coding sequence is TGCAGTGCTAGACGCACAGGGACTCAAGAGACCCAGTACTTC.

In its sample, this clonotype was seen many times. The chain combines TRBV7-9 with TRBJ2-1; D not certain. Deletions cut 7 bases from V and 9 bases from J, with 25 bases between. CDR1 and CDR2 (germline): SEHNR, FQNEAQ (reference sequence). CDR3 size: 16 residues. CDR3 in amino acids: CASTKLWPQKGSEQFF. The DNA of the CDR3 is TGTGCCAGCACCAAACTCTGGCCACAGAAGGGTAGTGAGCAGTTCTTC.

This clonotype was picked up a small number of times. The chain combines TRBV27 with TRBJ2-5; 13 bases are shared with TRBD2. Losses at the gene ends were 6 bases for V and 5 bases for J; bases not matched to a gene: 9. The CDR3 totals 16 residues. Germline-derived CDR1 and CDR2 are MNHEY and SMNVEV (reference sequence). CDR3 DNA: TGTGCCAGCAGCCCACTAGCGGGAGGGCCTGGGGAGACCCAGTACTTC. Translating gives CASSPLAGGPGETQYF.

This clonotype was recorded a few times. V and J are TRBV15 and TRBJ2-7; D is possibly TRBD2 (6 bases). This CDR3 has 15 amino acids. V was clipped by 5 bases and J by 10 bases, with 24 bases between them. Germline CDR1 reads LNHNV; CDR2 reads YYDKDF (reference sequence). The DNA for the CDR3 is TGTGCCACCAGCCCCCCGAAGGCAGGCGGGATCGATCAGTACTTC. Amino acids: CATSPPKAGGIDQYF.

In its sample, this clonotype was seen many times. The genes are TRBV3-1 and TRBJ2-1, with 12 bases that match TRBD2. Germline assignment: CDR1 LGHDT and CDR2 YNNKEL (reference sequence). The length of the CDR3 is 16 residues. The ends lost 0 bases at V and 4 bases at J; junction bases unmatched: 1. The CDR3 sequence: CASSQELAGGYNEQFF. The DNA for the CDR3 is TGTGCCAGCAGCCAAGAGCTAGCGGGGGGGTACAATGAGCAGTTCTTC.

This clonotype was observed a handful of times. The chain joins TRBV27 to TRBJ1-6; a weak D match, TRBD1 (6 bases). The CDR3 extends over 16 amino acids. Looked up from germline, CDR1 is MNHEY and CDR2 is SMNVEV (reference sequence). Trimming removed 3 bases at V and 7 bases at J, with 16 bases between. CDR3 in amino acids: CASSLGATALNSPLHF. CDR3 nucleotides: TGTGCCAGCAGTTTGGGGGCGACAGCTCTAAATTCACCCCTCCACTTT.

This clonotype was counted many times. The gene calls are TRBV6-1 and TRBJ1-3; no firm D call. V lost 7 bases and J 8 bases, leaving 12 bases between the germline ends. CDR3 length: 12 amino acids. Germline V gene sequence: CDR1 MNHNS, CDR2 SASEGT. The CDR3 DNA is TGTGCCAGCACCGAAGACGGGGACACCATATATTTT. As protein: CASTEDGDTIYF.

This clonotype was recorded once. The genes are TRBV9 and TRBJ2-1; the D gene is possibly TRBD2 (5 bases). Germline V gene data show CDR1 as SGDLS and CDR2 as YYNGEE. The CDR3 is 14 amino acids. Trimming pared 4 bases from V and 7 bases from J, leaving 15 bases between. Here the CDR3 reads CASSLSASLNEQFF. The CDR3 DNA is TGTGCCAGCAGCCTTTCTGCTAGCCTTAATGAGCAGTTCTTC.

This clonotype appeared many times. The CDR3 DNA follows: TGTGCCTGGAGTGTAGTTTCCAATGAGCAGTTCTTC. Residues: CAWSVVSNEQFF. The chain couples TRBV30 to TRBJ2-1; D not certain. V lost 0 bases and J 6 bases, leaving 6 bases between the germline ends. The CDR3 contains 12 residues. Germline V gives CDR1 GTSNPN, CDR2 SVGIG (reference sequence).

This clonotype appeared many times. The CDR3 loop reads CASSPRQGSNTEAFF. For the CDR3, the DNA is TGTGCCAGCAGTCCCAGACAGGGCTCGAACACTGAAGCTTTCTTT. The rearrangement uses TRBV12-3 or TRBV12-4 and TRBJ1-1; 7 nucleotides align to TRBD1. V lost 5 bases and J lost 1; bases outside the gene matches: 7. This CDR3 is 15 amino acids long.

This clonotype was detected ten times or more. The chain links TRBV12-3 or TRBV12-4 to TRBJ1-1; D not certain. The V end lost 6 bases, the J end lost 10 bases, and 21 bases lay between the germline ends. The CDR3 length is 14 residues. CDR3 sequence: CASSPRNRRTLAFF. CDR3 bases: TGTGCCAGCAGCCCGCGGAATAGAAGAACTTTAGCTTTCTTT.

This clonotype was detected a few times. V is TRBV7-3 and J is TRBJ2-1; 12 positions match TRBD1. Germline V CDR1 and CDR2: SGHTA, FQGTGA. V gave up 2 bases and J gave up 10 bases; unmatched junction bases: 9. This CDR3 has 16 amino acids. CDR3 nucleotides: TGTGCCAGCAGCTTAGACGGGACAGGGGGCTTTGGGGAGCAGTTCTTC. Residues: CASSLDGTGGFGEQFF.

This clonotype has a count of ten or more. V gene TRBV3-1 combines with J gene TRBJ2-5; D is possibly TRBD1 (6 bases). Looked up from germline, CDR1 is LGHDT and CDR2 is YNNKEL (reference sequence). Between the trimmed V and J ends, which lost 4 bases and 3 bases, there was a span of 9 bases. This CDR3 comprises 13 residues. This chain's CDR3 is CASSLGQKETQYF. For the CDR3, the DNA is TGTGCCAGCAGCCTTGGACAGAAAGAGACCCAGTACTTC.

At least ten counts were recorded for this clonotype. V is TRBV24-1 and J is TRBJ2-1; TRBD1 agrees at 8 bases. This CDR3 is 15 amino acids long. The germline gives CDR1 KGHDR, CDR2 SFDVKD. V lost 7 bases, J lost 2 bases, and 6 bases stayed unmatched. The CDR3 region is CATSDRGEPYNEQFF. The CDR3 coding sequence is TGTGCCACCAGCGACAGGGGCGAACCCTACAATGAGCAGTTCTTC.

A remark on this clonotype: With a much larger clone just one base away, this may be a read error. This chain joins TRBV7-7 and TRBJ2-1; D uncertain. This CDR3 is 18 amino acids long. CDR1 is SSHAT and CDR2 is FNYEAQ in the germline V gene (reference sequence). The CDR3: CASSERAGSESSYNKQFF. The CDR3 DNA is TGTGCTAGCAGCGAACGGGCAGGCTCAGAGAGCTCCTACAATAAGCAGTTCTTC.

On this clonotype itself: This sequence may be a read error, since a much larger clone differs from it by one base. This chain uses TRBV28 with TRBJ2-7; D uncertain. The CDR3 length is 12 residues. Trimming stripped 7 bases from V and 6 bases from J, with 13 bases between. Germline CDR1 and CDR2: MDHEN and SYDVKM. The CDR3 spells CASTGRSREQYV. CDR3 in DNA: TGTGCCAGCACAGGACGAAGCCGCGAGCAGTACGTC.

Many counts were recorded for this clonotype. This chain joins TRBV6-1 and TRBJ2-1; D possibly corresponds to TRBD2 (6 bases). The CDR3 covers 14 residues. Between the trimmed V and J ends, which lost 8 bases and 0 bases, there was a span of 11 bases. Germline V lookup: CDR1 MNHNS, CDR2 SASEGT. The CDR3 DNA reads as TGTGCCAGCGGGACTCTCAGCTCCTACAATGAGCAGTTCTTC. Translated, it gives CASGTLSSYNEQFF.

The CDR3 is CASSLSGSVIMSYEQFF. The DNA of the CDR3 is TGTGCCAGTAGTCTTAGCGGGAGCGTTATAATGAGCTATGAGCAGTTCTTC. The genes are TRBV19 and TRBJ2-1, with TRBD2 identical over 9 bases. From germline, CDR1 is LNHDA and CDR2 SQIVND (reference sequence). The CDR3 has 17 amino acids. The ends lost 5 bases at V and 8 bases at J; junction bases unmatched: 16.

This clonotype was seen more than once but under ten times. The chain employs TRBV27 and TRBJ1-2, with 8 bases identical to TRBD1. Losses at the gene ends were 4 bases for V and 8 bases for J; bases not matched to a gene: 18. Germline V CDR1 and CDR2: MNHEY, SMNVEV (reference sequence). The CDR3 has 17 amino acids. CDR3 sequence: CASSSPRGTGPVEGYTF. The CDR3 DNA follows: TGTGCCAGCAGTTCCCCTCGCGGGACAGGCCCCGTGGAGGGCTACACCTTC.

This clonotype was counted at least ten times. This rearrangement joins TRBV7-2 to TRBJ2-3, with 10 bases lining up with TRBD2. The germline V gene has CDR1 SGHTA and CDR2 FQGNSA. V lost 0 bases to trimming and J lost 6 bases; unmatched junction nucleotides: 9. This CDR3 contains 17 residues. CDR3 residues: CASSLAMASGGRDTQYF. The CDR3 nucleotides are TGTGCCAGCAGCTTAGCTATGGCTAGCGGGGGACGGGATACGCAGTATTTT.

The rearrangement uses TRBV20-1 and TRBJ2-7; TRBD1 aligns across 10 bases. Germline V gives CDR1 DFQATT, CDR2 SNEGSKA (reference sequence). The junction had 10 bases not matched to a gene; V was cut back by 2 bases and J by 3 bases. The CDR3 has 16 residues. CDR3 coding DNA: TGCAGTGCTAGACCACGGGGGACAGGGGATTACTACGAGCAGTACTTC. Amino acid sequence: CSARPRGTGDYYEQYF.

This clonotype was observed a handful of times. This chain uses TRBV24-1 with TRBJ2-5, with 10 nucleotides matching TRBD1. The trim removed 4 bases at V and 5 bases at J, leaving 9 bases unmatched. Germline values: CDR1 KGHDR, CDR2 SFDVKD. The CDR3 covers 16 residues. CDR3 amino acids: CATSDPLPGQGETQYF. In nucleotides, the CDR3 is TGTGCCACCAGTGACCCTTTACCGGGACAGGGGGAGACCCAGTACTTC.